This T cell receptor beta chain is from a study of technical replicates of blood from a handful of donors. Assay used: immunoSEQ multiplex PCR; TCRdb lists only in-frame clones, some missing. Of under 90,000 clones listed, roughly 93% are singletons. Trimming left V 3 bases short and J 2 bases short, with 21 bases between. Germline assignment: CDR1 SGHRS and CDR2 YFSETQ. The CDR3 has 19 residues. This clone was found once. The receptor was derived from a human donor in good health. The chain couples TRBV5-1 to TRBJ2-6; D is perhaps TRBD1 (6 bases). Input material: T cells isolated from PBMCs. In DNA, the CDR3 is TGCGCCAGCAGCTCTAGACCGGGACATACGACAGCTGGGGCCAACGTCCTGACTTTC. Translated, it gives CASSSRPGHTTAGANVLTF.